This is a list of T cell receptor beta chains from one sample in a study of early T cells in non-severe SARS-CoV-2 infection. MiXCR was run by TCRdb on the 5' RACE reads, yielding one entry per CDR3 protein. The repertoire holds 110,000 or so distinct CDR3 sequences, with 9.5% to 13% as singletons. The sequencing input was whole blood. Source of these receptors: an adult who was a healthcare worker with PCR-confirmed SARS-CoV-2 infection or an uninfected control (not recorded which). Each CDR3 is given with its conserved first and last residue. A D gene is named only where the DNA matches it firmly. Expanded clones are given a class, and other clones once, few, many or no size at all.

>TRBJ2-5|many|TRBV7-9|TRBD2
CASSLPRLAGEETQYF
TGTGCCAGCAGCTTACCCCGGCTAGCGGGGGAAGAGACCCAGTACTTC
>TRBJ2-3|.|TRBV20-1|.
CSARSEAASTDTQYF
TGCAGTGCCAGGTCTGAGGCGGCTAGCACAGATACGCAGTATTTT
>TRBJ1-1|few|TRBV18|.
CASSPKGSGEAFF
TGTGCCAGCTCACCTAAGGGAAGTGGGGAAGCTTTCTTT
>TRBJ1-2|many|TRBV24-1|TRBD1
CATSETPRQGRNFYGYTF
TGTGCCACCAGTGAGACTCCCAGACAGGGTCGGAATTTCTATGGCTACACCTTC
>TRBJ2-5|few|TRBV29-1|.
CSVEEVRTQYF
TGCAGCGTTGAAGAGGTGCGGACCCAGTACTTC
>TRBJ2-3|many|TRBV6-5|TRBD1
CASSTGQTGADTQYF
TGTGCCAGCAGTACGGGACAGACAGGGGCAGATACGCAGTATTTT
>TRBJ2-3|few|TRBV5-6|.
CASSREFTDTQYF
TGTGCCAGCAGCCGGGAATTCACAGATACGCAGTATTTT
>TRBJ2-5|many|TRBV18|.
CASSQTGYQETQYF
TGTGCCAGCTCACAAACAGGTTACCAAGAGACCCAGTACTTC
>TRBJ2-2|few|TRBV4-2|.
CASSQDGLALLPNTGELFF
TGTGCCAGCAGCCAAGATGGGCTAGCCCTTCTCCCAAACACCGGGGAGCTGTTTTTT
>TRBJ2-2|.|TRBV24-1|TRBD2
CATSDLSGRVPGELFF
TGTGCCACCAGTGATCTTAGCGGGAGGGTCCCCGGGGAGCTGTTTTTT
>TRBJ2-1|many|TRBV29-1|TRBD2
CSVGSAGGSYNEQFF
TGCAGCGTTGGGTCTGCGGGAGGCTCCTACAATGAGCAGTTCTTC
>TRBJ1-5|many|TRBV20-1|TRBD1
CSASKDYRGRGNQPQHF
TGCAGTGCTAGCAAGGATTACAGGGGGAGAGGCAATCAGCCCCAGCATTTT
>TRBJ2-7|.|TRBV5-6|TRBD2
CASSLDRLAGISEQYF
TGTGCCAGCAGCTTGGATCGACTAGCGGGAATCAGCGAGCAGTACTTC
>TRBJ1-2|few|TRBV10-3|.
CAISASRGLDGYTF
TGTGCCATCAGTGCCTCCAGGGGATTAGATGGCTACACCTTC
>TRBJ2-1|.|TRBV11-2|.
CASSLDRLTEFF
TGTGCCAGCAGCTTAGATAGGCTGACCGAGTTCTTC
>TRBJ1-5|.|TRBV15|.
CATSRDPYSNQPQHF
TGTGCCACCAGCAGAGATCCCTATAGCAATCAGCCCCAGCATTTT
>TRBJ2-3|few|TRBV9|TRBD2
CASGTSGATDTQYF
TGTGCCAGCGGGACTAGCGGGGCCACAGATACGCAGTATTTT
>TRBJ2-5|.|TRBV28|.
CASSPLSDGSQETQYF
TGTGCCAGCAGTCCCCTCTCTGATGGGTCCCAAGAGACCCAGTACTTC
>TRBJ1-1|many|TRBV18|TRBD1
CASSPPGQMNTEAFF
TGTGCCAGCTCACCGCCGGGACAGATGAACACTGAAGCTTTCTTT
>TRBJ2-4|few|TRBV12-3/TRBV12-4|.
CASSLLQKNIQYF
TGTGCCAGCAGTTTACTACAGAAAAACATTCAGTACTTC
>TRBJ2-5|many|TRBV7-2|TRBD1
CASSSGQESYQETQYF
TGTGCCAGCAGCTCTGGACAGGAGAGCTACCAAGAGACCCAGTACTTC
>TRBJ2-1|.|TRBV5-4|TRBD1
CASSFDPGTGSNEQFF
TGTGCCAGCAGCTTTGACCCCGGGACAGGGTCAAATGAGCAGTTCTTC
>TRBJ2-7|many|TRBV3-1|TRBD2
CASSQSRDYPSGEQYF
TGTGCCAGCAGCCAAAGCCGGGACTACCCGTCTGGGGAGCAGTACTTC
>TRBJ2-3|many|TRBV5-1|.
CASSLASAGGTDTQYF
TGCGCCAGCAGCTTGGCCTCAGCTGGCGGAACAGATACGCAGTATTTT
>TRBJ2-4|.|TRBV11-3|.
CASSLDFRAEVAKDIQYF
TGTGCCAGCAGCTTAGATTTTAGGGCGGAAGTAGCCAAAGACATTCAGTACTTC
>TRBJ1-6|few|TRBV11-2|.
CASSPRTGAPSPLHF
TGTGCCAGCAGCCCCCGCACCGGGGCCCCTTCACCCCTCCACTTT
>TRBJ2-2|.|TRBV29-1|TRBD1
CSAYDRGRWELFF
TGCAGCGCCTACGACAGGGGGCGATGGGAGCTGTTTTTT
>TRBJ2-7|few|TRBV20-1|TRBD1
CSALDRYRYEQYF
TGCAGTGCTCTGGACAGGTATCGGTACGAGCAGTACTTC
>TRBJ2-3|.|TRBV5-5|.
CASSFMDTQYF
TGTGCCAGCAGCTTTATGGATACGCAGTATTTT
>TRBJ2-2|.|TRBV20-1|.
CSARPRGSNTGELFF
TGCAGTGCTAGACCCCGGGGGTCGAACACCGGGGAGCTGTTTTTT
>TRBJ1-1|many|TRBV5-1|.
CASRQGVNTEAFF
TGCGCCAGCAGGCAAGGGGTGAACACTGAAGCTTTCTTT
>TRBJ2-3|many|TRBV29-1|TRBD2
CSVMGLAGGSDTQYF
TGCAGCGTCATGGGACTAGCGGGGGGATCAGATACGCAGTATTTT
>TRBJ2-3|.|TRBV30|.
CAWRPAGITDTQYF
TGTGCCTGGAGGCCAGCCGGTATCACAGATACGCAGTATTTT
>TRBJ1-5|.|TRBV19|.
CASSIAQGSQPQHF
TGTGCCAGTAGTATAGCACAGGGATCTCAGCCCCAGCATTTT
>TRBJ2-7|.|TRBV18|.
CASSPGSNTYEQYF
TGTGCCAGCTCACCAGGTTCAAATACCTACGAGCAGTACTTC
>TRBJ2-1|many|TRBV7-2|.
CASSLGSYNEQFF
TGTGCCAGCAGCTTAGGCTCCTACAATGAGCAGTTCTTC
>TRBJ1-1|many|TRBV19|TRBD1
CASSRGQTLNTEAFF
TGTGCCAGTAGTAGGGGACAGACCTTGAACACTGAAGCTTTCTTT
>TRBJ2-1|.|TRBV5-4|TRBD2
CASSAGGGKATGFHEQFF
TGTGCCAGCAGCGCGGGAGGGGGGAAAGCGACCGGTTTCCATGAGCAGTTCTTC
>TRBJ2-1|.|TRBV18|.
CASSPTAYNEQFF
TGTGCCAGCTCACCAACGGCCTACAATGAGCAGTTCTTC
>TRBJ2-1|many|TRBV29-1|.
CSVDNEQFF
TGCAGCGTCGACAATGAGCAGTTCTTC
>TRBJ2-1|few|TRBV5-4|.
CASSSPPRLDYNEQFF
TGTGCCAGCAGCTCGCCCCCCCGACTAGATTACAATGAGCAGTTCTTC
>TRBJ2-1|many|TRBV9|.
CASSVASGSAYNEQFF
TGTGCCAGCAGCGTAGCTTCGGGGAGCGCCTACAATGAGCAGTTCTTC
>TRBJ2-5|many|TRBV19|TRBD2
CASSTSSGRETQYF
TGTGCCAGTAGTACCTCTAGCGGGAGGGAGACCCAGTACTTC
>TRBJ1-2|few|TRBV29-1|.
CSVDSGPGYTF
TGCAGCGTTGATTCCGGGCCTGGCTACACCTTC
>TRBJ2-1|.|TRBV2|TRBD1
CASSEDRVGRNEQFF
TGTGCCAGCAGTGAGGACAGGGTAGGGCGAAATGAGCAGTTCTTC
>TRBJ2-1|few|TRBV7-8|.
CASSLDSSSYNEQFF
TGTGCCAGCAGCTTGGACAGTAGCTCCTACAATGAGCAGTTCTTC
>TRBJ2-5|.|TRBV7-2|.
CASSRNPGAEETQYF
TGTGCCAGCAGCCGGAACCCGGGGGCAGAGGAGACCCAGTACTTC
>TRBJ2-6|many|TRBV5-6|.
CASSLWTLPNSGANVLTF
TGTGCCAGCAGCTTGTGGACCTTACCTAACTCTGGGGCCAACGTCCTGACTTTC
>TRBJ2-4|few|TRBV13|.
CASSLGTGAIQYF
TGTGCCAGCAGCTTAGGGACAGGAGCAATTCAGTACTTC